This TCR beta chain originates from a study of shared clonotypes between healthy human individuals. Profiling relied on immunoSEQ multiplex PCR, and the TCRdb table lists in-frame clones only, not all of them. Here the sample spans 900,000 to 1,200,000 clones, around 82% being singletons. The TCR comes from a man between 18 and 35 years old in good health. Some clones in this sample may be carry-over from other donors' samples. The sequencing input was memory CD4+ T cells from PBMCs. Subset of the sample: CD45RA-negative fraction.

CDR3 nucleotide sequence: TGTGCCAGCAGCCGGGGGAAACTCTATGGCTACACCTTC. Its protein product is CASSRGKLYGYTF. V and J are TRBV13 and TRBJ1-2, with D perhaps TRBD1 (5 bases). Trimming took 5 bases from V and 4 from J, leaving 11 bases between them. The CDR3 totals 13 residues. Germline V gene data show CDR1 as PRHDT and CDR2 as FYEKMQ (reference sequence).